This T cell receptor (beta chain) was retrieved from a study of CD8+ T cells in alopecia areata. T lymphocytes (CD4+ and CD8+) were sorted from PBMCs. From germline, CDR1 is LNHNV and CDR2 YYDKDF (reference sequence). The CDR3 length is 16 residues. With V trimmed by 4 bases and J by 2 bases, 10 bases remained unmatched. General study points: Lesional scalp displayed greater clonality than normal scalp, most notably in alopecia totalis/universalis. Mice showed clearer TCR sharing than patients did, a gap that was possibly HLA-related.

Following RNA extraction, reverse transcription yielded cDNA that acted as the sequencing template. Generated by immunoSEQ multiplex PCR, the TCRdb table keeps only in-frame clones and is missing some. This sample carries over 150,000 clones, about 61% of them seen once, and the ten largest clones take nearly 5%. Concerning this clone: The antigen remains unidentified.

This receptor was identified in a human donor in good health. This chain connects TRBV15 to TRBJ2-7; TRBD2 matches 8 bases. Sequenced: CD8+ T cells sorted from blood. The CDR3 nucleotides read TGTGCCACCAGCACGGAAGTAACTAGCGGTCCCTACGAGCAGTACTTC. As protein: CATSTEVTSGPYEQYF.